The clone carrying this T cell receptor beta chain has just a few counts. The antigen is not known. The CDR3 has 18 residues. Germline loops: CDR1 SQVTM, CDR2 ANQGSEA. Trimming took 4 bases from V and 1 from J; bases not matched to a gene: 14. This record belongs to a study of graft-versus-host responses after intestinal transplantation. For the study at large: Transplant recipients had multivisceral, liver-intestinal, or isolated intestinal grafts. Every recipient underwent anti-thymocyte globulin induction, then tacrolimus and steroids for three to four years.

The method was immunoSEQ multiplex PCR; TCRdb's version includes in-frame clones alone and lacks a portion of them. This table holds about 70,000 clones, about 90% found once. The clonotype originates from a human donor who was the organ donor for an intestinal transplant. V and J are TRBV29-1 and TRBJ2-3; 10 positions agree with TRBD1. The sequencing used unstimulated CD8+ T cells sorted from spleen or lymph node cells, collected before transplant. The chain's CDR3 is CSVVLGTGDRVGTDTQYF. Here the CDR3 DNA reads TGCAGCGTTGTCTTAGGGACAGGGGATCGGGTGGGCACAGATACGCAGTATTTT.